The 15 T cell receptor beta chains listed next were all sequenced from one sample in a study of control samples from healthy donors and cancer patients (dated by TCRdb to between 2020 and 2021). Library prep was done by the immunoSEQ multiplex PCR assay. As stored in TCRdb, this immuneACCESS dataset retains in-frame rearrangements with V and J assigned. A fraction of the clones does not appear; measured against another copy, unresolved V genes explain less than half of the discrepancy, and the remainder lacks a known reason. Within this sample are roughly 86,000 clones, with 75% to 95% of them counted one time only. The top ten clonotypes cover less than 4.5% of the sample. Sequencing input: blood. Receptors were obtained from a woman younger than 35 in good health.

This clone was recorded many times. The chain combines TRBV13 with TRBJ2-1; a possible D gene is TRBD1 (5 bases). There are 12 residues in the CDR3. Looked up from germline, CDR1 is PRHDT and CDR2 is FYEKMQ (reference sequence). Trimming stripped 1 base from V and 8 bases from J, with 6 bases between. The CDR3: CASSLEQDEQFF. CDR3 DNA sequence: TGTGCCAGCAGCTTAGAACAGGATGAGCAGTTCTTC.

This chain joins TRBV11-2 and TRBJ1-1; possible D gene TRBD1, 6 bases. The CDR3 consists of 16 residues. Germline V gene data show CDR1 as SGHAT and CDR2 as FQNNGV. Trimming removed 4 bases from V and 1 base from J, with 16 bases in between. The CDR3, as DNA: TGTGCCAGCAGCTCCCATGCCGAGACAGGGAACACTGAAGCTTTCTTT. Its translation is CASSSHAETGNTEAFF.

The chain recombines TRBV3-1 (or the pseudogene TRBV3-2) with TRBJ2-3; TRBD1 agrees at 10 bases. This CDR3 has 16 residues. CDR1 is LGHDT, CDR2 YNNKEL, per germline (reference sequence). V was clipped by 1 base and J by 2 bases; unmatched bases: 3. This chain's CDR3 is CASSQGQGAFTDTQYF. CDR3 DNA: TGTGCCAGCAGCCAAGGACAGGGGGCCTTCACAGATACGCAGTATTTT.

The rearrangement joins TRBV15 to TRBJ2-7; no definite D call. There are 16 residues in the CDR3. Germline V gene sequence: CDR1 LNHNV, CDR2 YYDKDF (reference sequence). The V end lost 0 bases, the J end lost 2 bases, and 14 bases lay between the germline ends. The CDR3 spells CATSRDNPFPPYEQYF. CDR3 nucleotide sequence: TGTGCCACCAGCAGAGATAATCCGTTTCCCCCCTACGAGCAGTACTTC.

The chain recombines TRBV7-7 with TRBJ1-2, with no clear D. The CDR3 covers 14 residues. Trimming took 5 bases from V and 4 from J, leaving 14 bases between them. The germline gives CDR1 SSHAT, CDR2 FNYEAQ (reference sequence). The CDR3 loop is CASSLGPGPYGYTF. The CDR3 nucleotides are TGTGCCAGCAGCCTAGGTCCAGGACCCTATGGCTACACCTTC. Variable domain in full (rest from reference TRBV7-7 and TRBJ1-2): GAGVSQSPRYKVTKRGQDVTLRCDPISSHATLYWYQQALGQGPEFLTYFNYEAQPDKSGLPSDRFSAERPEGSISTLTIQRTEQRDSAMYRCASSLGPGPYGYTFGSGTRLTVV.

This rearrangement joins TRBV14 to TRBJ1-2; D call uncertain. Germline V lookup: CDR1 SGHDN, CDR2 FVKESK. Between the trimmed V and J ends, which lost 0 bases and 3 bases, there was a span of 8 bases. This CDR3 spans 14 amino acids. CDR3 DNA sequence: TGTGCCAGCAGCCAAGAGCAAGCTTACTATGGCTACACCTTC. Translation gives CASSQEQAYYGYTF.

A single count supports this clone. This chain uses TRBV11-3 with TRBJ1-1; no clear D. Germline V gene sequence: CDR1 SGHNT, CDR2 YENEEA. CDR3 size: 13 residues. The germline V and J ends were trimmed by 2 bases and 4 bases, with 8 bases remaining between them. The CDR3: CASSLYRATEAFF. The CDR3 bases are TGTGCCAGCAGCTTATATAGGGCCACTGAAGCTTTCTTT.

This chain joins TRBV27 and TRBJ2-2; no reliable D call. The V gene's germline CDR1 is MNHEY and CDR2 SMNVEV (reference sequence). CDR3 length: 14 residues. The germline V and J ends were trimmed by 6 bases and 2 bases, with 10 bases remaining between them. The CDR3 DNA reads as TGTGCCAGCAGGACTCTCGATAACACCGGGGAGCTGTTTTTT. This encodes CASRTLDNTGELFF.

As DNA, the CDR3 is TGTGCCATCAGTGAGGAGTTCGGGTCAACTAGCGGGGGTACAGATACGCAGTATTTT. Its translation is CAISEEFGSTSGGTDTQYF. The chain is built from TRBV10-3 and TRBJ2-3; 11 nucleotides match TRBD2. The CDR3 consists of 19 residues. Germline V gene sequence: CDR1 ENHRY, CDR2 SYGVKD. The trim removed 2 bases at V and 3 bases at J, leaving 13 bases unmatched.

The J gene is TRBJ1-2, the V gene TRBV12-3 or TRBV12-4; possible D gene TRBD1, 5 bases. The CDR3 extends over 13 amino acids. The V gene lost 3 bases and the J gene lost 8 bases, with 13 bases spanning the gap. CDR3 nucleotide sequence: TGTGCCAGCAGTTTTAATGGCGGGGGGGGCTACACCTTC. Translating gives CASSFNGGGGYTF.

The V call is TRBV27, the J call TRBJ1-1, with 7 nucleotides matching TRBD1. CDR1 MNHEY and CDR2 SMNVEV come from the germline V gene (reference sequence). Trimming removed 4 bases from V and 3 bases from J; junction bases left unmatched: 5. There are 14 residues in the CDR3. The CDR3 loop is CASSYRGRDTEAFF. The CDR3 DNA reads as TGTGCCAGCAGTTACAGGGGACGGGACACTGAAGCTTTCTTT.

This clone was detected once. The V gene is TRBV2, the J gene TRBJ2-7; D may be TRBD1 (6 bases). Between the trimmed V and J ends, which lost 10 bases and 1 base, there was a span of 17 bases. The CDR3 is made up of 14 amino acids. The germline gives CDR1 SNHLY, CDR2 FYNNEI. The CDR3 sequence is CATGLGQMSYEQYF. CDR3 sequence (DNA): TGTGCCACCGGCCTCGGACAGATGTCCTACGAGCAGTACTTC.

This chain links TRBV6-5 with TRBJ2-5, with D maybe TRBD1 (6 bases). CDR3 length: 13 residues. CDR1 is MNHEY, CDR2 SVGAGI, per germline. V was shortened by 5 bases and J by 2 bases, with 9 bases between the two germline ends. In DNA, the CDR3 is TGTGCCAGCAGTCGACAGGCTCAAGAGACCCAGTACTTC. Protein product: CASSRQAQETQYF.

This chain uses TRBV27 with TRBJ1-1, with a possible D match to TRBD1 (6 bases). From germline, CDR1 is MNHEY and CDR2 SMNVEV (reference sequence). CDR3 length: 12 residues. Trimming took 2 bases from V and 12 from J, leaving 13 bases between them. The CDR3 sequence is CASSLNGQSSFF. Here the CDR3 DNA reads TGTGCCAGCAGTTTAAATGGACAGTCATCTTTCTTT.

The J gene is TRBJ2-3, the V gene TRBV7-6; 9 nucleotides agree with TRBD2. CDR1 and CDR2 from the germline V gene are SGHVS and FNYEAQ. The CDR3 runs to 15 residues. After removal of 3 bases from V and 4 bases from J, the junction contained 5 bases not matched to a gene. The CDR3, as DNA: TGTGCCAGCAGCTTCAGCGGGGGGCGTCCAGATACGCAGTATTTT. Protein sequence: CASSFSGGRPDTQYF.